This TCR beta chain was recorded in a study of blood T cell repertoires in COVID-19. The length of the CDR3 is 14 residues. The germline V and J ends were trimmed by 4 bases and 5 bases, with 14 bases remaining between them. Looked up from germline, CDR1 is PRHDT and CDR2 is FYEKMQ (reference sequence). The assay was immunoSEQ multiplex PCR, and TCRdb's table has in-frame clones only and misses some. The table includes some 200,000 clones, more than 80% detected once. The TCR comes from a young woman in a cohort exposed to, infected with or recovered from COVID-19 (not recorded which). The V call is TRBV13, the J call TRBJ1-1; D perhaps matches TRBD1 (6 bases). The sample comprised PBMCs or T cells enriched from blood (not recorded which). The CDR3 region has the DNA TGTGCCAGCAGCTCCCAAGGGGGAGGGACTGAAGCTTTCTTT. Protein: CASSSQGGGTEAFF.